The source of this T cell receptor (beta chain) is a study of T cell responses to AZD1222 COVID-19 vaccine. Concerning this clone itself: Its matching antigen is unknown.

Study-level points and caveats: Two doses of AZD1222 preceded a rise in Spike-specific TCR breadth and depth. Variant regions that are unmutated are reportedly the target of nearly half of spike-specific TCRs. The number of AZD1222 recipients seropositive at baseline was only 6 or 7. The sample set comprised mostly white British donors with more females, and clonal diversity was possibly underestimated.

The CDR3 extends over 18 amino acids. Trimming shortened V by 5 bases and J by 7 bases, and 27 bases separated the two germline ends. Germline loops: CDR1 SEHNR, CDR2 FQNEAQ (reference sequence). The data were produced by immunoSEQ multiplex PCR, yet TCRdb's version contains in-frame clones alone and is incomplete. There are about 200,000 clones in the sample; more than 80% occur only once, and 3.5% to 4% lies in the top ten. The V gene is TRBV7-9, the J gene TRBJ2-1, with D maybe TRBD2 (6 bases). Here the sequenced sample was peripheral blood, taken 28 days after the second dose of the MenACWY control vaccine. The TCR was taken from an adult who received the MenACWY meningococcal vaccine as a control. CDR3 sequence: CASSRPPTSNPAPNEQFF. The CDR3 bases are TGTGCCAGCAGCCGACCCCCTACTAGCAACCCGGCCCCTAATGAGCAGTTCTTC.